Listed here are 28 T cell receptor beta chains from one sample, sequenced in a study of cytomegalovirus exposure and HLA in healthy donors. The PCR contained 60 Vbeta and 13 Jbeta primers. Only in-frame clones appear in the TCRdb table, and some are missing; sequencing was by immunoSEQ multiplex PCR. The repertoire includes around 180,000 clones, approximately 80% of them detected once, and more than 2% sits in the top ten. The sample comprised PBMCs. The receptors stem from a man aged 60 to 69 in good health and CMV-seronegative.

The chain has TRBV7-2 and TRBJ2-7; tentative D call: TRBD1 (6 bases). This CDR3 contains 17 residues. V was clipped by 2 bases and J by 1 base, with 18 bases between them. Germline loops: CDR1 SGHTA, CDR2 FQGNSA. As DNA, the CDR3 is TGTGCCAGCAGCTTACCCCCGATAGGACAGAGATCCTACGAGCAGTACTTC. This codes for CASSLPPIGQRSYEQYF.

J is TRBJ1-5 and V is TRBV30; tentative D call: TRBD1 (5 bases). V lost 0 bases and J lost 4, with 28 bases in between. Germline CDR1 is GTSNPN and CDR2 is SVGIG (reference sequence). CDR3 size: 20 residues. The CDR3 loop is CAWSVPWGLGMGINNQPQHF. The CDR3 nucleotides are TGTGCCTGGAGTGTACCCTGGGGCTTGGGGATGGGGATCAATAATCAGCCCCAGCATTTT. Looking up the rest from reference TRBV30 and TRBJ1-5 gives the full variable domain: SQTIHQWPATLVQPVGSPLSLECTVEGTSNPNLYWYRQAAGRGLQLLFYSVGIGQISSEVPQNLSASRPQDRQFILSSKKLLLSDSGFYLCAWSVPWGLGMGINNQPQHFGDGTRLSIL.

The chain links TRBV6-5 to TRBJ1-2, with D unresolved. With 0 bases removed from V and 4 bases from J, the gap between germline ends came to 9 bases. CDR1 is MNHEY and CDR2 is SVGAGI in the germline V gene. The CDR3 extends over 14 amino acids. The CDR3 sequence: CASSYSLAGYGYTF. In DNA, the CDR3 is TGTGCCAGCAGTTACTCGCTCGCGGGCTATGGCTACACCTTC.

This sequence joins TRBV10-2 and TRBJ2-1; D might be TRBD1 (6 bases). Germline loops: CDR1 WSHSY, CDR2 SAAADI. V lost 3 bases and J 4 bases, leaving 13 bases between the germline ends. The CDR3 is 15 residues long. CDR3 loop: CASSEPGELYNEQFF. The CDR3 region has the DNA TGCGCCAGCAGTGAACCAGGGGAACTATACAATGAGCAGTTCTTC.

This chain connects TRBV19 to TRBJ1-5; no reliable D call. Trimming removed 3 bases at V and 4 bases at J, with 7 bases between. The CDR3 loop spans 13 amino acids. Germline V CDR1 and CDR2: LNHDA, SQIVND (reference sequence). CDR3 sequence reads: CASSIQINQPQHF. For the CDR3, the DNA is TGTGCCAGTAGTATCCAGATAAATCAGCCCCAGCATTTT.

The chain recombines TRBV11-2 with TRBJ1-2, with unresolved D. CDR1 is SGHAT and CDR2 is FQNNGV in the germline V gene. Trimming pared 5 bases from V and 4 bases from J, leaving 11 bases between. The CDR3 consists of 13 residues. CDR3 nucleotides: TGTGCCAGCAGCCGAGACAACACCTATGGCTACACCTTC. Its translation: CASSRDNTYGYTF.

J is TRBJ2-7 and V is TRBV6-5, with D tentatively TRBD2 (5 bases). V was pared by 5 bases and J by 3 bases, with 8 bases between. CDR1 is MNHEY, CDR2 SVGAGI, per germline. The CDR3 is 12 residues long. The CDR3 sequence: CASSREGYEQYF. CDR3 sequence (DNA): TGTGCCAGCAGTCGGGAAGGCTACGAGCAGTACTTC.

The rearrangement uses TRBV7-3 and TRBJ2-2; D remains unclear. The CDR3 runs to 14 residues. V was clipped by 5 bases and J by 5 bases, with 12 bases between them. CDR1 is SGHTA, CDR2 FQGTGA, per germline. The CDR3 here is CASSSTIATGELFF. For the CDR3, the DNA is TGTGCCAGCAGCAGCACCATAGCTACCGGGGAGCTGTTTTTT.

The chain couples TRBV2 to TRBJ2-7, with D possibly matching TRBD1 (6 bases). V lost 6 bases, J lost 1 base, and 13 bases lay in between. The CDR3 has 14 residues. Germline lookup yields CDR1 SNHLY and CDR2 FYNNEI. CDR3 in amino acids: CASRRTDSSYEQYF. The DNA of the CDR3 is TGTGCCAGCAGAAGAACGGACAGTTCCTACGAGCAGTACTTC.

CDR3 sequence reads: CSAESGREQYF. The CDR3, as DNA: TGCAGCGCCGAGTCGGGTCGCGAGCAGTACTTC. This sequence joins TRBV29-1 and TRBJ2-7, with unresolved D. Trimming took 7 bases from V and 6 from J, leaving 13 bases between them. Germline values: CDR1 SQVTM, CDR2 ANQGSEA. This CDR3 spans 11 amino acids.

The chain has TRBV5-1 and TRBJ1-4; no reliable D call. The CDR3 loop spans 15 amino acids. Germline V gene sequence: CDR1 SGHRS, CDR2 YFSETQ. V was clipped by 1 base and J by 6 bases, with 13 bases between them. CDR3 DNA: TGCGCCAGCAGCTTGAGGGCACCGGAGGATGAAAAACTGTTTTTT. This encodes CASSLRAPEDEKLFF.

This clone has only one observation. The chain joins TRBV19 to TRBJ1-1; D is uncertain. The CDR3 loop spans 14 amino acids. Germline assignment: CDR1 LNHDA and CDR2 SQIVND (reference sequence). V dropped 2 bases and J dropped 1 base, with 8 bases sitting between them. The CDR3 DNA reads TGTGCCAGTAGTATAACTCTTCGGAACACTGAAGCTTTCTTT. As protein: CASSITLRNTEAFF.

The rearrangement joins TRBV5-6 to TRBJ2-7; D is unclear. V lost 4 bases to trimming and J lost 2 bases, with 13 bases between them. The CDR3 contains 14 residues. Germline values: CDR1 SGHDT, CDR2 YYEEEE. CDR3 region: CASSTNFPPYEQYF. The CDR3 DNA follows: TGTGCCAGCAGCACTAATTTCCCCCCCTACGAGCAGTACTTC.

The V gene is TRBV2, the J gene TRBJ2-1, with TRBD1 identical over 7 bases. The trim removed 4 bases at V and 10 bases at J, leaving 10 bases unmatched. CDR1 is SNHLY and CDR2 is FYNNEI in the germline V gene. The CDR3 sequence is 14 residues long. The CDR3 loop is CASSGARDRGEQFF. The CDR3 nucleotides are TGTGCCAGCAGTGGCGCTAGGGACAGAGGGGAGCAGTTCTTC.

Regarding this clone: The sample holds other DNA sequences that translate to the same CDR3. This sequence joins TRBV19 and TRBJ1-5; 7 nucleotides match TRBD1. The germline gives CDR1 LNHDA, CDR2 SQIVND (reference sequence). The CDR3 extends over 19 amino acids. V shed 6 bases and J 2 bases; nucleotides not matched to a gene: 19. The CDR3 sequence is CASSPWLGQGGEGNQPQHF. In nucleotides, the CDR3 is TGTGCCAGTAGCCCCTGGCTGGGGCAGGGGGGCGAGGGCAATCAGCCCCAGCATTTT.

The chain has TRBV27 and TRBJ1-2; no reliable D call. Trimming shortened V by 5 bases and J by 2 bases, and 12 bases separated the two germline ends. Germline loops: CDR1 MNHEY, CDR2 SMNVEV (reference sequence). This CDR3 is built from 14 residues. The chain's CDR3 is CASSPLQRNYGYTF. The CDR3 nucleotides are TGTGCCAGCAGTCCCCTCCAGCGAAACTATGGCTACACCTTC.

V and J are TRBV5-6 and TRBJ2-7; 7 nucleotides agree with TRBD2. The CDR3 has 14 amino acids. With V trimmed by 1 base and J by 5 bases, 6 bases remained unmatched. Germline V gene lookup returns CDR1 SGHDT and CDR2 YYEEEE. The DNA for the CDR3 is TGTGCCAGCAGCTTGTCCGGGGGAGGGGACGAGCAGTACTTC. This translates into CASSLSGGGDEQYF. The whole variable domain, filled in from reference TRBV5-6 and TRBJ2-7, reads DAGVTQSPTHLIKTRGQQVTLRCSPKSGHDTVSWYQQALGQGPQFIFQYYEEEERQRGNFPDRFSGHQFPNYSSELNVNALLLGDSALYLCASSLSGGGDEQYFGPGTRLTVT.

This clone was counted only a few times. CDR3 coding DNA: TGCGCCAGCAGCTTAGGGGACAGGGGATTCGATACGCAGTATTTT. This gives the protein CASSLGDRGFDTQYF. This chain joins TRBV5-1 and TRBJ2-3, with 10 bases matching TRBD1. CDR3 length: 15 amino acids. Germline V gene lookup returns CDR1 SGHRS and CDR2 YFSETQ. V shed 2 bases and J 6 bases; nucleotides not matched to a gene: 6.

This clone showed up just once. This sequence joins TRBV5-6 and TRBJ1-1; maybe TRBD1 (5 bases). V was clipped by 1 base and J by 3 bases, with 16 bases between them. Germline CDR1 is SGHDT and CDR2 is YYEEEE. The CDR3 has 16 amino acids. CDR3 sequence: CASSLWGTDMDTEAFF. CDR3 DNA: TGTGCCAGCAGCTTGTGGGGGACTGATATGGACACTGAAGCTTTCTTT.

The V gene is TRBV29-1, the J gene TRBJ2-7; D perhaps matches TRBD2 (5 bases). Trimming left V 4 bases short and J 3 bases short, with 25 bases between. The V gene's germline CDR1 is SQVTM and CDR2 ANQGSEA. CDR3 length equals 17 residues. CDR3 region: CSVGIFPVGANNYEQYF. As DNA, the CDR3 is TGCAGCGTTGGTATATTTCCTGTGGGAGCCAACAACTACGAGCAGTACTTC.

The V gene is TRBV7-3, the J gene TRBJ2-3; D may be TRBD2 (6 bases). V gave up 5 bases and J gave up 5 bases, with 14 bases separating them. Germline assignment: CDR1 SGHTA and CDR2 FQGTGA. The CDR3 totals 14 residues. The DNA for the CDR3 is TGTGCCAGCAGCCTCAATGGGAGGCAAGATACGCAGTATTTT. It translates to CASSLNGRQDTQYF. The entire variable domain, with the rest obtained from reference TRBV7-3 and TRBJ2-3, is as follows: GAGVSQTPSNKVTEKGKYVELRCDPISGHTALYWYRQSLGQGPEFLIYFQGTGAADDSGLPNDRFFAVRPEGSVSTLKIQRTERGDSAVYLCASSLNGRQDTQYFGPGTRLTVL.

This clone was seen only a few times. The chain uses TRBV28 and TRBJ2-1; D uncertain. The CDR3 has 14 residues. The V end lost 3 bases, the J end lost 0 bases, and 6 bases lay between the germline ends. Germline V gene lookup returns CDR1 MDHEN and CDR2 SYDVKM. CDR3 loop: CASSLPSSYNEQFF. DNA for the CDR3: TGTGCCAGCAGTTTGCCTAGCTCCTACAATGAGCAGTTCTTC.

The rearrangement links TRBV16 to TRBJ1-4; D is unclear. This CDR3 contains 15 residues. Germline assignment: CDR1 KGHSY and CDR2 FQNENV. Trimming cost V 4 bases and J 0 bases, with 9 bases left between them. The CDR3 region is CASSPHLATNEKLFF. CDR3 sequence (DNA): TGTGCCAGCAGCCCACACCTTGCAACTAATGAAAAACTGTTTTTT.

This clone appeared a few times. The V call is TRBV28, the J call TRBJ1-1; D not resolved. Germline loops: CDR1 MDHEN, CDR2 SYDVKM. The ends were cut back, 6 bases at V and 0 bases at J, with 11 bases in the middle. This CDR3 region has 14 residues. The CDR3 reads CASSLVNMNTEAFF. DNA for the CDR3: TGTGCCAGCAGCCTCGTCAACATGAACACTGAAGCTTTCTTT.

This clone showed up just a few times. J is TRBJ2-5 and V is TRBV7-3, with D perhaps matching TRBD1 (5 bases). The CDR3 length is 12 residues. V lost 3 bases to trimming and J lost 5 bases, with 7 bases between them. Germline V lookup: CDR1 SGHTA, CDR2 FQGTGA. CDR3 region: CASSFAGETQYF. CDR3 nucleotides: TGTGCCAGCAGCTTCGCAGGGGAGACCCAGTACTTC.

This clone was seen once. This chain connects TRBV19 to TRBJ2-5, with D unclear. The CDR3 length is 13 residues. V lost 5 bases, J lost 3 bases, and 10 bases lay in between. CDR1 and CDR2 from the germline V gene are LNHDA and SQIVND (reference sequence). The CDR3 nucleotides read TGTGCCAGTAGTCCTTTTCCCGAAGAGACCCAGTACTTC. Encoded protein: CASSPFPEETQYF.

The CDR3 DNA is TGTGCCAGCAGCTTAGTTCGCTCTGGGGCCAACGTCCTGACTTTC. This gives the protein CASSLVRSGANVLTF. The V gene is TRBV11-1, the J gene TRBJ2-6; D unclear. This CDR3 region has 15 residues. CDR1 and CDR2 from the germline V gene are SGHAT and FQDESV (reference sequence). Trimming removed 1 base from V and 0 bases from J, with 4 bases in between. Supplemented by reference TRBV11-1 and TRBJ2-6, the full variable domain reads EAEVAQSPRYKITEKSQAVAFWCDPISGHATLYWYRQILGQGPELLVQFQDESVVDDSQLPKDRFSAERLKGVDSTLKIQPAELGDSAMYLCASSLVRSGANVLTFGAGSRLTVL.

This clone has just a few counts. The junction does not match germline at one end; this may be a read error. The chain carries TRBV25-1 and TRBJ1-5; the D is unclear. The CDR3 runs 13 residues. Germline CDR1 reads MGHDK; CDR2 reads SYGVNS. CDR3: CASRESGNQPQHF. The CDR3 DNA sequence: TGTGCCAGCCGTGAGTCGGGGAATCAGCCCCAGCATTTT.